The 17 T cell receptor beta chains below were found in one sample sequenced in a study of T cell responses to AZD1222 COVID-19 vaccine listed by TCRdb under 2021. The method was the immunoSEQ multiplex PCR assay. TCRdb stores this immuneACCESS table with in-frame sequences only. Part of the clones is absent; in the studies checked, under half of the shortfall reflects unresolved V genes, and no reason is known for the rest. The sample table holds under 200,000 clones, of which more than 75% were seen once. In total, the top ten clones hold less than 3% of the sample. What this sample's time point label stands for: baseline before first vaccination. The intended sense of this specimen's treatment or condition label: meningococcal conjugate vaccine given as trial control. Sequencing was performed on peripheral blood, taken on day 0 of MenACWY control vaccination. These TCRs come from an adult in good health.

The rearrangement joins TRBV4-3 to TRBJ2-2; D not resolved. Germline CDR1 and CDR2: LGHNA and YSLEER. The CDR3 loop spans 15 amino acids. Trimming cost V 0 bases and J 4 bases, with 9 bases left between them. The CDR3 spells CASSQDFSTTGELFF. CDR3 sequence (DNA): TGCGCCAGCAGCCAAGATTTTTCTACCACCGGGGAGCTGTTTTTT.

The V and J genes are TRBV11-2 and TRBJ1-3; D is unclear. CDR3 length: 14 residues. Looked up from germline, CDR1 is SGHAT and CDR2 is FQNNGV. Trimming took 4 bases from V and 0 from J, leaving 7 bases between them. CDR3 amino acids: CASSSPGSGNTIYF. The DNA for the CDR3 is TGTGCCAGCAGCTCCCCGGGCTCTGGAAACACCATATATTTT.

The chain recombines TRBV5-6 with TRBJ2-7; D call uncertain. Trimming stripped 0 bases from V and 0 bases from J, with 10 bases between. The CDR3 extends over 15 amino acids. CDR1 is SGHDT, CDR2 YYEEEE, per germline. The CDR3 is CASSLGGTSSYEQYF. The CDR3 DNA reads as TGTGCCAGCAGCTTGGGGGGAACAAGCTCCTACGAGCAGTACTTC.

This clone occurred a few times. This chain links TRBV4-2 with TRBJ1-2; D remains unclear. The CDR3 loop spans 13 amino acids. V dropped 0 bases and J dropped 7 bases, with 9 bases sitting between them. The V gene's germline CDR1 is LGHNA and CDR2 YNFKEQ. Written as DNA, the CDR3 is TGTGCCAGCAGCCAAGAGGTGAGCTCTGGCTACACCTTC. This encodes CASSQEVSSGYTF.

The chain has TRBV5-8 and TRBJ2-2; D remains ambiguous. This CDR3 comprises 15 residues. Trimming took off 3 bases at V and 1 base at J, with 10 bases between the two ends. From germline, CDR1 is SGHTS and CDR2 YDEGEE. In DNA form, the CDR3 reads TGTGCCAGCAGCTCTCCAACGAGGAACACCGGGGAGCTGTTTTTT. Protein: CASSSPTRNTGELFF.

V usage is TRBV30 and J usage is TRBJ2-7; tentatively, D is TRBD1 (6 bases). The V and J ends lost 2 bases and 5 bases respectively, with 16 bases between them. The CDR3 has 14 residues. Germline V gives CDR1 GTSNPN, CDR2 SVGIG (reference sequence). CDR3: CAWSPPGERDEQYF. The CDR3 nucleotides read TGTGCCTGGAGTCCACCAGGGGAAAGGGACGAGCAGTACTTC.

The chain recombines TRBV15 with TRBJ1-5; 8 bases are a match to TRBD1. V was clipped by 5 bases and J by 2 bases; unmatched bases: 8. This CDR3 has 16 residues. Germline CDR1 is LNHNV and CDR2 is YYDKDF (reference sequence). This CDR3 reads CATSRSLDRGNQPQHF. In DNA form, the CDR3 reads TGTGCCACCAGCCGAAGTTTGGACAGGGGCAATCAGCCCCAGCATTTT.

This clone has more than one count but fewer than ten. The V and J genes are TRBV2 and TRBJ2-6; 9 nucleotides align to TRBD2. The CDR3 is 17 residues long. Germline V gene lookup returns CDR1 SNHLY and CDR2 FYNNEI. Losses at the gene ends were 3 bases for V and 0 bases for J; bases not matched to a gene: 3. CDR3 DNA sequence: TGTGCCAGCAGTGAGGGGACTAGCAGCTCTGGGGCCAACGTCCTGACTTTC. It translates to CASSEGTSSSGANVLTF.

This chain connects TRBV4-1 to TRBJ1-4, with 8 bases fitting TRBD1. The trim removed 5 bases at V and 3 bases at J, leaving 5 bases unmatched. The CDR3 has 15 amino acids. Germline V gene lookup returns CDR1 MGHRA and CDR2 YSYEKL. CDR3 nucleotide sequence: TGCGCCAGCAGCACCGGACAGGGAGCTAATGAAAAACTGTTTTTT. Encoded protein: CASSTGQGANEKLFF.

The chain is built from TRBV7-9 and TRBJ2-7; D is unresolved. The CDR3 has 12 amino acids. Germline CDR1 reads SEHNR; CDR2 reads FQNEAQ (reference sequence). The V end lost 5 bases, the J end lost 7 bases, and 12 bases lay between the germline ends. The CDR3: CASSPSPWEQYF. CDR3 DNA sequence: TGTGCCAGCAGCCCGTCCCCCTGGGAGCAGTACTTC.

In its sample, this clone was seen once. The rearrangement uses TRBV5-1 and TRBJ1-2; D gene uncertain. The CDR3 has 14 residues. Germline V gives CDR1 SGHRS, CDR2 YFSETQ. The ends were cut back, 0 bases at V and 8 bases at J, with 14 bases in the middle. CDR3 DNA: TGCGCCAGCAGCTTGGCTGAAGGTGCTCAGGGCTACACCTTC. This codes for CASSLAEGAQGYTF. The whole variable domain, remainder taken from reference TRBV5-1 and TRBJ1-2, is KAGVTQTPRYLIKTRGQQVTLSCSPISGHRSVSWYQQTPGQGLQFLFEYFSETQRNKGNFPGRFSGRQFSNSRSEMNVSTLELGDSALYLCASSLAEGAQGYTFGSGTRLTVV.

The rearrangement links TRBV19 to TRBJ1-2; 7 nucleotides match TRBD1. This CDR3 contains 12 residues. Losses at the gene ends were 6 bases for V and 8 bases for J; bases not matched to a gene: 6. Looked up from germline, CDR1 is LNHDA and CDR2 is SQIVND (reference sequence). This chain's CDR3 is CASSPRQGGYTF. CDR3 nucleotides: TGTGCCAGTAGCCCCCGACAGGGCGGCTACACCTTC.

This chain connects TRBV6-4 to TRBJ2-2; D not resolved. The CDR3 loop spans 14 amino acids. Germline lookup yields CDR1 MRHNA and CDR2 SNTAGT. Trimming left V 2 bases short and J 7 bases short, with 11 bases between. CDR3 residues: CASSDGPGGGELFF. DNA for the CDR3: TGTGCCAGCAGTGACGGTCCCGGCGGCGGGGAGCTGTTTTTT.

V usage is TRBV7-3 and J usage is TRBJ2-3, with a possible D match to TRBD1 (5 bases). Trimming left V 4 bases short and J 3 bases short, with 14 bases between. The length of the CDR3 is 15 residues. The germline CDR1 and CDR2 sequences are SGHTA and FQGTGA. CDR3 DNA sequence: TGTGCCAGCAGCTCAAATGGACACGGTACAGATACGCAGTATTTT. Translated: CASSSNGHGTDTQYF. The full variable domain, its missing parts supplied by reference TRBV7-3 and TRBJ2-3, is GAGVSQTPSNKVTEKGKYVELRCDPISGHTALYWYRQSLGQGPEFLIYFQGTGAADDSGLPNDRFFAVRPEGSVSTLKIQRTERGDSAVYLCASSSNGHGTDTQYFGPGTRLTVL.

J is TRBJ1-6 and V is TRBV7-9; D is unresolved. Germline assignment: CDR1 SEHNR and CDR2 FQNEAQ (reference sequence). With 8 bases removed from V and 7 bases from J, the gap between germline ends came to 12 bases. The CDR3 spans 13 residues. CDR3 region: CASGRIPNSPLHF. The DNA for the CDR3 is TGTGCCAGCGGTAGGATCCCGAATTCACCCCTCCACTTT.

The rearrangement joins TRBV5-4 to TRBJ1-2; D is possibly TRBD1 (5 bases). V lost 4 bases, J lost 6 bases, and 13 bases lay in between. The CDR3 is 13 amino acids. Looked up from germline, CDR1 is SGHNT and CDR2 is YYREEE (reference sequence). The DNA for the CDR3 is TGTGCCAGCAGCCCCTCGGGGGGGAATGGCTACACCTTC. Translation: CASSPSGGNGYTF.

The chain couples TRBV19 to TRBJ2-7, with TRBD1 as a possible D gene (7 bases). The germline V and J ends were trimmed by 3 bases and 1 base, with 10 bases remaining between them. This CDR3 has 14 amino acids. Germline V gene lookup returns CDR1 LNHDA and CDR2 SQIVND (reference sequence). In DNA, the CDR3 is TGTGCCAGTAGTATCGGGGGACAGTCCTACGAGCAGTACTTC. Translated, it gives CASSIGGQSYEQYF.